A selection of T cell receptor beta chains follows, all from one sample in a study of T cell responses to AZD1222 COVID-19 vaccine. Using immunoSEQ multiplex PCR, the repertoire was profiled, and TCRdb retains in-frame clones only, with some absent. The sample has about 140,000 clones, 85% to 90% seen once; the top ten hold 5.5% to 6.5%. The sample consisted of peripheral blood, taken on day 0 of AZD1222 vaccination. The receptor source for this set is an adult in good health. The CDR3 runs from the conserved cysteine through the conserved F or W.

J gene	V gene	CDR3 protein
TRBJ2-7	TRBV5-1	CASSLLGRSYEQYF
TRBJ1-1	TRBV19	CASSSGSGTEAFF
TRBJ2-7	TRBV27	CASSLSTDRSYEQYF
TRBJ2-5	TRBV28	CASSRSGSQETQYF
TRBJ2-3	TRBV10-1	CASSEGSMTGGKDTQYF
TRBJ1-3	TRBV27	CASSLGAPGNTIYF
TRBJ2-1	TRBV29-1	CSVVASGRAGYEQFF
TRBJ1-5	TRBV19	CASLSGGNQPQHF
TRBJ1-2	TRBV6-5	CASSYSSMAGASGYTF
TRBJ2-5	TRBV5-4	CASSLPQTGLRETQYF
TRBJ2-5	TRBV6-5	CASSPGTDQETQYF
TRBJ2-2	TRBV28	CASSSFDGNPGELFF
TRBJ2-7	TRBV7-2	CASSLKGSRSYEQYF
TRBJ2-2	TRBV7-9	CASSLGQTGRNPGELFF
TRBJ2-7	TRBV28	CASSERGSPGLAGALYEQYF
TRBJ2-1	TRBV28	CASSLAGDSSYNEQFF
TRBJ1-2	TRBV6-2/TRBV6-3	CASSLTGDYGYTF
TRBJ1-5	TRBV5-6	CASSSGGGQPQHF
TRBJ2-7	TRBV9	CASSVGWGAPTYEQYF
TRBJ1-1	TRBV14	CASSQGRDTEAFF
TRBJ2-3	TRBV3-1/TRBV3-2	CASSQGRGAGNTQYF
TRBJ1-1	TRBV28	CASTSSGREFTEAFF
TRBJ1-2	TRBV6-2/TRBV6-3	CASSYQDDRGYGYTF
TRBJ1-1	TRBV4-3	CASSQERDSLNTEAFF
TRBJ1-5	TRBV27	CASSLFGTGFSQPQHF
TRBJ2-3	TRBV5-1	CASRGTSGSDTQYF
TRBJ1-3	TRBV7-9	CASSLDSLAAGNTIYF
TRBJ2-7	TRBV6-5	CASTARSSYEQYF
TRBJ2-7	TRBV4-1	CASSQEMTSGRYEQYF
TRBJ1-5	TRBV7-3	CASSLQLDQPQHF
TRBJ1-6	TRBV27	CASRRDYNSPLHF
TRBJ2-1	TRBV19	CASSILWSGPRDEQFF
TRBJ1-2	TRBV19	CASSPRTGFGYGYTF
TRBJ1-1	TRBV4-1	CASSQTTVNTEAFF
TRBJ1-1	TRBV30	CAWGRANTEAFF
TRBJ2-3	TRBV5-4	CASSNSGAVRRNPAQYF
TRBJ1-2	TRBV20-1	CSASPTRRYGYTF
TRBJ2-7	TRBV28	CASSFYYEQYF
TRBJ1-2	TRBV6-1	CASSEDGTAVPNYGYTF
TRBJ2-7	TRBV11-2	CASSLGPGGSYEQYF
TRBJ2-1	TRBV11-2	CASSLPSSGVYNEQFF
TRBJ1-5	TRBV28	CASSTPDGNSNQPQHF
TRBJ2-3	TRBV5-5	CASSLERLAQSADTQYF
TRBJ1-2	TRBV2	CASSEAISDYGYTF
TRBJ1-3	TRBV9	CASSAGTAGNTIYF
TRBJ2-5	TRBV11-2	CASSFGLAGVETQYF
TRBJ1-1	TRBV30	CAWRPQLGTEAFF
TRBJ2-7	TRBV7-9	CASSFVGGTYEQYF
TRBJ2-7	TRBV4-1	CASSLRLAYEQYF
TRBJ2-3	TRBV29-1	CSVAGLLTDTQYF
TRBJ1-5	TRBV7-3	CASSLNQAIRSNQPQHF
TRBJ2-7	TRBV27	CASSQNRGGYEQYF
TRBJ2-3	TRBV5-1	CASTEGTRTDTQYF
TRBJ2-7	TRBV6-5	CASSYEASSYEQYF
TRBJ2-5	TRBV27	CASSSSPSYQETQYF
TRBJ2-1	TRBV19	CASSAAGGPFNEQFF
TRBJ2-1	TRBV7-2	CASSLGAGGYNEQFF
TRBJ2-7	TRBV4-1	CASSQASTSGRGEQYF
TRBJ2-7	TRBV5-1	CASSLDGRGNEQYF